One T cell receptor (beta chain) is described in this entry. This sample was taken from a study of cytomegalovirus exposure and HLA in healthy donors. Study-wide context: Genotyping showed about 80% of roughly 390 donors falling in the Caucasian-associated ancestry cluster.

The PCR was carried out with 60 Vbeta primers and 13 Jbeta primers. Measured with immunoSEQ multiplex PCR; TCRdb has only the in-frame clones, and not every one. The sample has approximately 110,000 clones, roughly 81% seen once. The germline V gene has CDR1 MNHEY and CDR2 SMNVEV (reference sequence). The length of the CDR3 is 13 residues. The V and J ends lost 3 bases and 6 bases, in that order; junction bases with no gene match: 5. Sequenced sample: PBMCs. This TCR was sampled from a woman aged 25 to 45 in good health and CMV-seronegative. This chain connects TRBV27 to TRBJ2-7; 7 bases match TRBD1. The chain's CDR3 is CASSFHDRAEQYF. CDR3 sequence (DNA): TGTGCCAGCAGTTTCCACGACAGGGCCGAGCAGTACTTC.